This TCR beta chain was documented in a study of siplizumab effects on memory and regulatory T cells. Study outcomes and limitations: Proliferating clones, CD4+ or CD8+, lacked an assignable naive or memory phenotype in roughly 80-96% of cases.

As concerns this clone: Its matching antigen is unknown.

Measured with immunoSEQ multiplex PCR; TCRdb has only the in-frame clones, and not every one. The top ten clones hold more than 14% of a sample with over 70,000 clones, around 90% of them seen once. The CDR3 extends over 15 amino acids. V was cut by 5 bases and J by 0 bases, with 11 bases left in between. Germline CDR1 is SEHNR and CDR2 is FQNEAQ (reference sequence). The receptor was isolated from a human donor in good health. The sample consisted of CD4+ T cells sorted from blood. The chain employs TRBV7-9 and TRBJ2-1; D not certain. DNA of the CDR3: TGTGCCAGCAGCCCTCGTACAGACTCCTACAATGAGCAGTTCTTC. This sequence encodes CASSPRTDSYNEQFF.